One sample yielded the 32 T cell receptor beta chains listed below, sequenced in a study of cytomegalovirus exposure and HLA in healthy donors. 13 Jbeta primers and 60 Vbeta primers were used for the PCR. The method was immunoSEQ multiplex PCR; TCRdb's version includes in-frame clones alone and lacks a portion of them. The ten most abundant clones cover 2% of a sample with under 150,000 clones. Material: PBMCs. The source of these receptors is a woman aged 55-70 years in good health and CMV-seronegative.

CDR3 coding DNA: TGTGCCAGCATAAGGTCAGGGAACACTGAAGCTTTCTTT. This sequence encodes CASIRSGNTEAFF. The chain links TRBV2 to TRBJ1-1; no clear D gene. The length of the CDR3 is 13 residues. The germline V gene encodes CDR1 SNHLY and CDR2 FYNNEI. Trimming removed 7 bases at V and 1 base at J, with 10 bases between.

The V gene is TRBV5-1, the J gene TRBJ2-6; 7 positions agree with TRBD1. CDR1 and CDR2 (germline): SGHRS, YFSETQ. V shed 4 bases, J shed 0 bases, and the junction held 7 bases outside the gene matches. The CDR3 length is 17 residues. The CDR3 is CASSPRDRSSGANVLTF. The CDR3 DNA sequence: TGCGCCAGCAGCCCCCGGGACAGAAGCTCTGGGGCCAACGTCCTGACTTTC. The full variable domain, in which reference TRBV5-1 and TRBJ2-6 provide the parts outside the CDR3, is KAGVTQTPRYLIKTRGQQVTLSCSPISGHRSVSWYQQTPGQGLQFLFEYFSETQRNKGNFPGRFSGRQFSNSRSEMNVSTLELGDSALYLCASSPRDRSSGANVLTFGAGSRLTVL.

The chain has TRBV30 and TRBJ1-2, with 8 bases fitting TRBD1. The CDR3 has 16 residues. With 4 bases clipped from V and 0 bases from J, the junction kept 10 bases outside the gene matches. The germline V gene encodes CDR1 GTSNPN and CDR2 SVGIG (reference sequence). The CDR3 DNA reads as TGTGCCTGGACCCACAGGGGGTACTTAGCTAACTATGGCTACACCTTC. Translated: CAWTHRGYLANYGYTF.

On this clone: Other DNA sequences within the sample encode an identical CDR3. V gene TRBV6-6 combines with J gene TRBJ2-7; tentative D call: TRBD1 (5 bases). Deletions cut 4 bases from V and 6 bases from J, with 10 bases between. CDR1 is MNHNY, CDR2 SVGAGI, per germline (reference sequence). The CDR3 contains 12 residues. The CDR3, as DNA: TGTGCCAGCAGTTTCGACAGTCCCGAGCAGTACTTC. Translating gives CASSFDSPEQYF.

This rearrangement joins TRBV7-9 to TRBJ2-6; 11 positions agree with TRBD1. The CDR3 length is 17 residues. V lost 5 bases and J lost 3; bases outside the gene matches: 6. Germline lookup yields CDR1 SEHNR and CDR2 FQNEAQ (reference sequence). CDR3 loop: CASSEGTGGHGANVLTF. CDR3 nucleotide sequence: TGTGCCAGCAGCGAGGGGACAGGGGGACATGGGGCCAACGTCCTGACTTTC.

This rearrangement joins TRBV6-1 to TRBJ1-2; TRBD1 matches 9 bases. V lost 4 bases, J lost 5 bases, and 5 bases stayed unmatched. Germline assignment: CDR1 MNHNS and CDR2 SASEGT. The CDR3 covers 14 residues. This CDR3 reads CASSGTGTGYGYTF. As DNA, the CDR3 is TGTGCCAGCAGTGGCACCGGGACAGGGTATGGCTACACCTTC.

The chain combines TRBV18 with TRBJ1-3; 7 nucleotides agree with TRBD1. The V gene's germline CDR1 is KGHSH and CDR2 LQKENI. The CDR3 loop spans 15 amino acids. J was trimmed by 4 bases and V by 6 bases; bases with no gene match: 9. In DNA, the CDR3 is TGTGCCAGCTCGCCCACAGGGGTTATGGGAAACACCATATATTTT. Translating it yields CASSPTGVMGNTIYF.

The chain couples TRBV13 to TRBJ2-1; D unresolved. The CDR3 is 14 residues long. Germline V gene data show CDR1 as PRHDT and CDR2 as FYEKMQ (reference sequence). V gave up 8 bases and J gave up 1 base, with 12 bases separating them. CDR3 region: CASGPRRSYNEQFF. CDR3 bases: TGTGCCAGCGGTCCACGCCGGTCCTACAATGAGCAGTTCTTC.

Here the CDR3 reads CASRRLDSYGYTF. The CDR3 region has the DNA TGTGCCAGCAGAAGATTAGACAGCTATGGCTACACCTTC. The rearrangement links TRBV2 to TRBJ1-2; D is possibly TRBD1 (5 bases). Per germline, CDR1 SNHLY and CDR2 FYNNEI. Trimming removed 6 bases at V and 4 bases at J, with 12 bases between. The CDR3 is 13 amino acids.

V is TRBV19 and J is TRBJ1-2; D gene uncertain. The germline V gene encodes CDR1 LNHDA and CDR2 SQIVND (reference sequence). Between the trimmed V and J ends, which lost 1 base and 3 bases, there was a span of 12 bases. The CDR3 covers 15 residues. The CDR3, as DNA: TGTGCCAGTAGTATAGGAGAAGCCCTTTACTATGGCTACACCTTC. Protein: CASSIGEALYYGYTF. Full variable domain (rest looked up from reference TRBV19 and TRBJ1-2): DGGITQSPKYLFRKEGQNVTLSCEQNLNHDAMYWYRQDPGQGLRLIYYSQIVNDFQKGDIAEGYSVSREKKESFPLTVTSAQKNPTAFYLCASSIGEALYYGYTFGSGTRLTVV.

The chain employs TRBV18 and TRBJ1-2; D is possibly TRBD1 (5 bases). The CDR3 runs to 15 residues. V was shortened by 3 bases and J by 7 bases, with 18 bases between the two germline ends. The V gene's germline CDR1 is KGHSH and CDR2 LQKENI. CDR3 nucleotides: TGTGCCAGCTCACCCGCGGCGGCGGCCGGGGGTGGCTACACCTTC. It specifies CASSPAAAAGGGYTF.

V is TRBV2 and J is TRBJ2-7, with 8 positions matching TRBD2. The CDR3 covers 13 residues. The ends lost 5 bases at V and 6 bases at J; junction bases unmatched: 6. Germline values: CDR1 SNHLY, CDR2 FYNNEI. The CDR3: CASSREGVGEQYF. CDR3 bases: TGTGCCAGCAGTCGGGAGGGGGTTGGCGAGCAGTACTTC.

This chain's CDR3 is CASSKHPYEQYF. CDR3 DNA: TGTGCCAGCAGCAAACACCCCTACGAGCAGTACTTC. The V call is TRBV9, the J call TRBJ2-7; D uncertain. Germline values: CDR1 SGDLS, CDR2 YYNGEE. V was cut by 4 bases and J by 2 bases, with 7 bases left in between. This CDR3 is built from 12 residues. Supplemented by reference TRBV9 and TRBJ2-7, the full variable domain reads DSGVTQTPKHLITATGQRVTLRCSPRSGDLSVYWYQQSLDQGLQFLIQYYNGEERAKGNILERFSAQQFPDLHSELNLSSLELGDSALYFCASSKHPYEQYFGPGTRLTVT.

As for this clone: The germline gene is not matched at one end of the junction; a read error may be the cause. The chain couples TRBV7-7 to TRBJ2-5; possible D gene TRBD1, 5 bases. The CDR3 contains 15 residues. Germline V gene lookup returns CDR1 SSHAT and CDR2 FNYEAQ (reference sequence). The CDR3 loop is CASSLGRVIQETQYF. The CDR3 bases are TGTGCTAGCAGCTTAGGCAGGGTAATCCAAGAGACCCAGTACTTC.

The chain couples TRBV9 to TRBJ1-6; 7 positions agree with TRBD1. Unmatched junction bases numbered 8, after V lost 4 bases and J lost 4 bases. This CDR3 comprises 16 residues. The germline V gene encodes CDR1 SGDLS and CDR2 YYNGEE. The CDR3 nucleotides are TGTGCCAGCAGCCCATACAGGGGAAATTATAATTCACCCCTCCACTTT. As protein: CASSPYRGNYNSPLHF.

The chain carries TRBV28 and TRBJ2-6, with D unresolved. The V end was cut by 10 bases, the J end by 0 bases, with 10 bases between. CDR3 size: 14 residues. CDR1 is MDHEN, CDR2 SYDVKM, per germline. The chain's CDR3 is CATDIYSGANVLTF. CDR3 nucleotides: TGTGCCACCGACATATACTCTGGGGCCAACGTCCTGACTTTC.

This sequence joins TRBV6-5 and TRBJ2-5, with 7 bases fitting TRBD1. The CDR3 loop spans 14 amino acids. With V trimmed by 0 bases and J by 5 bases, 3 bases remained unmatched. The germline CDR1 and CDR2 sequences are MNHEY and SVGAGI. CDR3 bases: TGTGCCAGCAGTTACTCGACAGGGCGCGAGACCCAGTACTTC. It translates to CASSYSTGRETQYF.

CDR3 protein: CASSELAGNHGELFF. The CDR3 DNA reads as TGTGCCAGCAGTGAACTAGCGGGGAATCACGGGGAGCTGTTTTTT. The chain carries TRBV6-4 and TRBJ2-2, with 10 nucleotides matching TRBD2. J was trimmed by 7 bases and V by 3 bases; bases with no gene match: 5. The germline CDR1 and CDR2 sequences are MRHNA and SNTAGT. The CDR3 contains 15 residues.

V gene TRBV29-1 combines with J gene TRBJ2-1, with 8 bases that match TRBD1. The ends lost 6 bases at V and 3 bases at J; junction bases unmatched: 4. The germline CDR1 and CDR2 sequences are SQVTM and ANQGSEA. The CDR3 is made up of 13 amino acids. The CDR3, as DNA: TGCAGCGTGGCCGGGACAGGCTACAATGAGCAGTTCTTC. This codes for CSVAGTGYNEQFF.

V usage is TRBV7-2 and J usage is TRBJ2-7; 9 nucleotides align to TRBD2. Germline V lookup: CDR1 SGHTA, CDR2 FQGNSA. This CDR3 has 14 residues. V was pared by 2 bases and J by 5 bases, with 4 bases of the junction left unmatched. CDR3 amino acids: CASSLSLAGNEQYF. The CDR3, as DNA: TGTGCCAGCAGCTTAAGCCTAGCGGGAAACGAGCAGTACTTC.

This rearrangement joins TRBV7-3 to TRBJ1-1; a possible D gene is TRBD1 (5 bases). Germline V gene sequence: CDR1 SGHTA, CDR2 FQGTGA. The V and J ends lost 5 bases and 1 base respectively, with 11 bases between them. This CDR3 is built from 14 residues. CDR3 in amino acids: CASSPEGSNTEAFF. The CDR3 nucleotides read TGTGCCAGCAGCCCGGAGGGGTCGAACACTGAAGCTTTCTTT. Full variable domain (missing parts from reference TRBV7-3 and TRBJ1-1): GAGVSQTPSNKVTEKGKYVELRCDPISGHTALYWYRQSLGQGPEFLIYFQGTGAADDSGLPNDRFFAVRPEGSVSTLKIQRTERGDSAVYLCASSPEGSNTEAFFGQGTRLTVV.

The genes are TRBV9 and TRBJ2-7; 7 bases match TRBD2. The CDR3 contains 16 residues. Trimming took 0 bases from V and 1 from J; bases not matched to a gene: 7. The germline gives CDR1 SGDLS, CDR2 YYNGEE. The CDR3 nucleotides are TGTGCCAGCAGCGTAGCCGGGGAGGGATGGTCCTACGAGCAGTACTTC. Protein product: CASSVAGEGWSYEQYF.

This chain joins TRBV5-1 and TRBJ1-1; a possible D gene is TRBD1 (5 bases). The V gene lost 4 bases and the J gene lost 3 bases, with 10 bases spanning the gap. Germline V lookup: CDR1 SGHRS, CDR2 YFSETQ. The CDR3 loop spans 13 amino acids. This chain's CDR3 is CASSPGGDTEAFF. The CDR3 DNA reads as TGCGCCAGCAGCCCGGGGGGGGACACTGAAGCTTTCTTT.

The gene calls are TRBV6-5 and TRBJ2-7; TRBD1 aligns across 7 bases. Germline-derived CDR1 and CDR2 are MNHEY and SVGAGI. The CDR3 extends over 14 amino acids. The trim removed 5 bases at V and 5 bases at J, leaving 9 bases unmatched. The CDR3 DNA reads as TGTGCCAGCAGTCGCCGTGAAGACAGGGACGAGCAGTACTTC. Its protein is CASSRREDRDEQYF.

The genes are TRBV2 and TRBJ2-5; D is ambiguous. Matching the DNA end better, TRBJ2-7 makes the J call doubtful. The CDR3 is 11 amino acids. CDR1 and CDR2 from the germline V gene are SNHLY and FYNNEI. CDR3 amino acids: CASSAHYEQYF. Here the CDR3 DNA reads TGTGCCAGCAGCGCACACTACGAGCAGTACTTC.

The rearrangement links TRBV5-1 to TRBJ2-3; 11 bases align to TRBD2. Trimming cost V 0 bases and J 5 bases; bases outside gene matches: 8. The CDR3 loop spans 17 amino acids. The germline V gene encodes CDR1 SGHRS and CDR2 YFSETQ. The CDR3 is CASSLATLAGGLDTQYF. CDR3 nucleotide sequence: TGCGCCAGCAGCTTGGCCACCCTAGCGGGGGGACTAGATACGCAGTATTTT.

The CDR3 coding sequence is TGTGCCAGCAGCCGACCAGGGGGAGGCACTTCCTACGAGCAGTACTTC. Translated: CASSRPGGGTSYEQYF. The chain uses TRBV7-9 and TRBJ2-7; TRBD1 might be the D (7 bases). The length of the CDR3 is 16 residues. CDR1 is SEHNR, CDR2 FQNEAQ, per germline (reference sequence). The V end lost 5 bases, the J end lost 1 base, and 18 bases lay between the germline ends.

This chain links TRBV4-1 with TRBJ2-3; 9 bases agree with TRBD1. With 0 bases clipped from V and 9 bases from J, the junction kept 1 base outside the gene matches. Germline loops: CDR1 MGHRA, CDR2 YSYEKL. CDR3 length: 13 residues. CDR3 region: CASSQDTGGTQYF. As DNA, the CDR3 is TGCGCCAGCAGCCAAGACACAGGGGGCACGCAGTATTTT.

This chain joins TRBV28 and TRBJ1-2; 7 bases line up with TRBD1. CDR3 size: 15 residues. Germline CDR1 and CDR2: MDHEN and SYDVKM. V shed 1 base and J 2 bases; nucleotides not matched to a gene: 4. CDR3 sequence (DNA): TGTGCCAGCAGTTTATTAGGGGGCGGAAACTATGGCTACACCTTC. This translates into CASSLLGGGNYGYTF.

The rearrangement links TRBV5-1 to TRBJ1-2, with TRBD1 matching 10 bases. Germline lookup yields CDR1 SGHRS and CDR2 YFSETQ. The CDR3 consists of 15 residues. Trimming cost V 4 bases and J 8 bases; bases outside gene matches: 11. DNA for the CDR3: TGCGCCAGCAGCAGGATTCCCGGGACAGGGGAAGGCTACACCTTC. Translated: CASSRIPGTGEGYTF. The full variable domain, with the rest looked up from reference TRBV5-1 and TRBJ1-2, is KAGVTQTPRYLIKTRGQQVTLSCSPISGHRSVSWYQQTPGQGLQFLFEYFSETQRNKGNFPGRFSGRQFSNSRSEMNVSTLELGDSALYLCASSRIPGTGEGYTFGSGTRLTVV.

The rearrangement joins TRBV28 to TRBJ2-3; perhaps TRBD1 as D (6 bases). This CDR3 has 12 amino acids. V lost 10 bases and J lost 0, with 8 bases in between. Germline lookup yields CDR1 MDHEN and CDR2 SYDVKM. As DNA, the CDR3 is TGTGCCACAGGGGAAAGCACAGATACGCAGTATTTT. As protein: CATGESTDTQYF.

This chain links TRBV19 with TRBJ1-1, with a weak D call TRBD1 (5 bases). The V gene lost 4 bases and the J gene lost 6 bases, with 15 bases spanning the gap. Germline loops: CDR1 LNHDA, CDR2 SQIVND (reference sequence). The CDR3 runs 14 residues. The CDR3 loop reads CASSNQGGGAEAFF. Here the CDR3 DNA reads TGTGCCAGTAGTAATCAGGGTGGAGGGGCTGAAGCTTTCTTT.